The clone carrying this T cell receptor (beta chain) was counted between two and nine times. What it recognizes is unknown. The data derive from a study of vaccination effects on CD4 cells after COVID-19. Study summary: Participants were given two doses of BNT162b2 or mRNA-1273 vaccine.

Assay: immunoSEQ multiplex PCR; the TCRdb copy retains only in-frame clones and omits some. Counted here are about 40,000 clones, roughly 70% occurring once; the ten biggest clones make up roughly 20%. Antigen-specific CD4+ T cells were expanded (with viral peptide pools) by the ViraFEST assay ahead of sequencing. Isolation of CD4+ T cells took place after 10 days of culture. None of the vaccinated had previously contracted SARS-CoV-2, and their nucleocapsid antibodies tested negative. Wells of more than 1.5 million PBMC each were grown with 10 IU/ml IL-2 and about 10 ug/ml peptides. Researchers swapped half the medium for IL-2 medium on both days 3 and 7. CDR1 and CDR2 (germline): ENHRY, SYGVKD. The CDR3 is 14 amino acids. Trimming cost V 7 bases and J 4 bases; bases outside gene matches: 3.

The V and J genes are TRBV10-3 and TRBJ1-5; 11 nucleotides match TRBD1. This TCR derives from a human donor who received a COVID-19 vaccine. The source was CD4+ T cells from PBMCs cultured with SARS-CoV-2 spike peptides, collected before COVID-19 vaccination. The CDR3 here is CAIKGTGGNQPQHF. As DNA, the CDR3 is TGTGCCATCAAGGGGACAGGGGGTAATCAGCCCCAGCATTTT.